One and the same sample provided the 17 T cell receptor beta chains below, sequenced in a study of control samples from healthy donors and cancer patients. The protocol was immunoSEQ multiplex PCR, while the TCRdb copy is restricted to in-frame clones and leaves out a portion. The table lists some 130,000 clones, approximately 88% of them singletons. Source material: blood. The receptors derive from a middle-aged man in good health.

The J gene is TRBJ2-5, the V gene TRBV7-2; D may be TRBD1 (5 bases). Germline V CDR1 and CDR2: SGHTA, FQGNSA. V was cut by 5 bases and J by 4 bases, with 14 bases left in between. This CDR3 comprises 14 residues. The chain's CDR3 is CASSVSQGGETQYF. The DNA for the CDR3 is TGTGCCAGCAGCGTATCTCAGGGTGGAGAGACCCAGTACTTC.

This clone was observed a handful of times. The chain employs TRBV5-1 and TRBJ2-2; 12 bases map to TRBD1. This CDR3 has 17 amino acids. Losses at the gene ends were 4 bases for V and 4 bases for J; bases not matched to a gene: 8. Germline CDR1 reads SGHRS; CDR2 reads YFSETQ. CDR3: CASSPLLGQGATGELFF. The CDR3 nucleotides are TGCGCCAGCAGCCCCCTTCTGGGACAGGGGGCCACCGGGGAGCTGTTTTTT.

The J gene is TRBJ1-3, the V gene TRBV5-6; D is unresolved. This CDR3 region has 14 residues. Germline CDR1 is SGHDT and CDR2 is YYEEEE. V shed 4 bases and J shed 4 bases, with 12 bases lying between them. In DNA form, the CDR3 reads TGTGCCAGCAGCCTGACCGGGAGAGGAAACACCATATATTTT. Translation: CASSLTGRGNTIYF.

CDR3 nucleotide sequence: TGTGCCAGCAGCTCAAACCCGGGCCCGGCGGATGGCTACACCTTC. Protein sequence: CASSSNPGPADGYTF. This rearrangement joins TRBV7-2 to TRBJ1-2; D gene ambiguous. Trimming cost V 4 bases and J 6 bases, with 18 bases left between them. There are 15 residues in the CDR3. The germline CDR1 and CDR2 sequences are SGHTA and FQGNSA. Looking up the rest from reference TRBV7-2 and TRBJ1-2 gives the full variable domain: GAGVSQSPSNKVTEKGKDVELRCDPISGHTALYWYRQSLGQGLEFLIYFQGNSAPDKSGLPSDRFSAERTGGSVSTLTIQRTQQEDSAVYLCASSSNPGPADGYTFGSGTRLTVV.

This chain links TRBV19 with TRBJ2-3; D ambiguous. Germline V gene sequence: CDR1 LNHDA, CDR2 SQIVND (reference sequence). The V end lost 10 bases, the J end lost 5 bases, and 13 bases lay between the germline ends. The CDR3 contains 12 residues. CDR3 bases: TGTGCCATAGGGAATGGTGGAGATACGCAGTATTTT. This codes for CAIGNGGDTQYF.

The chain joins TRBV6-5 to TRBJ1-1; a weak D match, TRBD1 (6 bases). Trimming cost V 5 bases and J 5 bases, with 12 bases left between them. Germline V lookup: CDR1 MNHEY, CDR2 SVGAGI. This CDR3 comprises 13 residues. As DNA, the CDR3 is TGTGCCAGCAGTCACAGGGAGACGACTGAAGCTTTCTTT. This translates into CASSHRETTEAFF.

The chain has TRBV4-3 and TRBJ1-4, with D perhaps TRBD1 (5 bases). Germline CDR1 and CDR2: LGHNA and YSLEER. The CDR3 runs 15 residues. The V end was cut by 2 bases, the J end by 1 base, with 8 bases between. For the CDR3, the DNA is TGCGCCAGCAGCCAATTTGGGGGAACTAATGAAAAACTGTTTTTT. This encodes CASSQFGGTNEKLFF.

This chain uses TRBV28 with TRBJ1-1, with 7 bases lining up with TRBD1. CDR1 is MDHEN and CDR2 is SYDVKM in the germline V gene. V shed 6 bases and J 8 bases; nucleotides not matched to a gene: 9. The length of the CDR3 is 13 residues. CDR3 sequence (DNA): TGTGCCAGCAGAACCGGGACAGCCAACGAAGCTTTCTTT. Translation gives CASRTGTANEAFF.

The chain carries TRBV5-1 and TRBJ1-1; possible D gene TRBD1, 6 bases. The CDR3 consists of 16 residues. Trimming took 0 bases from V and 4 from J, leaving 16 bases between them. Germline lookup yields CDR1 SGHRS and CDR2 YFSETQ. The CDR3 is CASSLAVGGPGTEAFF. For the CDR3, the DNA is TGCGCCAGCAGCTTGGCCGTGGGGGGGCCTGGCACTGAAGCTTTCTTT.

The chain couples TRBV30 to TRBJ1-2; no definite D call. Germline V gene data show CDR1 as GTSNPN and CDR2 as SVGIG (reference sequence). V was trimmed by 0 bases and J by 5 bases, leaving 13 bases between them. The CDR3 length is 14 residues. The CDR3 bases are TGTGCCTGGAGTGTTACCCTTGACTGGTATGGCTACACCTTC. Translated: CAWSVTLDWYGYTF.

The chain is built from TRBV19 and TRBJ1-6; tentatively, D is TRBD1 (5 bases). This CDR3 has 15 amino acids. Germline V gene sequence: CDR1 LNHDA, CDR2 SQIVND (reference sequence). V lost 5 bases, J lost 2 bases, and 10 bases lay in between. For the CDR3, the DNA is TGTGCCAGTAGTCCACAGGACCCCTATAATTCACCCCTCCACTTT. Its translation is CASSPQDPYNSPLHF.

The rearrangement links TRBV12-3 or TRBV12-4 to TRBJ1-1; no firm D call. Trimming stripped 6 bases from V and 4 bases from J, with 9 bases between. This CDR3 region has 12 residues. The CDR3 region has the DNA TGTGCCAGCAGGGGCTGGGTCACTGAAGCTTTCTTT. Translated: CASRGWVTEAFF.

The J gene is TRBJ2-3, the V gene TRBV21-1; the table's D call, TRBD1, was not checked against the DNA. TRBV21-1 is a known pseudogene. CDR3 length: 17 residues. CDR3 DNA sequence: TGTGCCAGCAGCAATGGCAGGGGGAACGGGAGCACAGATACGCAGTATTTT. This sequence encodes CASSNGRGNGSTDTQYF.

The J gene is TRBJ1-1, the V gene TRBV7-2; D unresolved. The ends were cut back, 3 bases at V and 1 base at J, with 6 bases in the middle. The germline CDR1 and CDR2 sequences are SGHTA and FQGNSA. CDR3 length equals 13 residues. The CDR3 reads CASSFRQNTEAFF. DNA of the CDR3: TGTGCCAGCAGCTTTCGACAGAACACTGAAGCTTTCTTT.

The J gene is TRBJ1-6, the V gene TRBV19; 8 nucleotides align to TRBD1. This CDR3 has 15 amino acids. Germline trimming cut 3 bases from V and 8 bases from J; bases unmatched to any gene: 6. Germline V lookup: CDR1 LNHDA, CDR2 SQIVND (reference sequence). CDR3 protein: CASSMVRQGYSPLHF. In DNA, the CDR3 is TGTGCCAGTAGTATGGTAAGACAGGGGTATTCACCCCTCCACTTT.

The CDR3 DNA reads TGCAGCGTTGAGGGGGGTTGGGGGTTGGATGGCTACACCTTC. Protein: CSVEGGWGLDGYTF. The chain couples TRBV29-1 to TRBJ1-2, with D maybe TRBD1 (5 bases). CDR1 and CDR2 (germline): SQVTM, ANQGSEA. The CDR3 has 14 amino acids. The V gene lost 3 bases and the J gene lost 6 bases, with 17 bases spanning the gap.

The chain links TRBV30 to TRBJ1-3; TRBD1 matches 7 bases. The J segment lost 0 bases and the V segment lost 2 bases, leaving 10 bases of the junction unmatched. The CDR3 contains 17 residues. The germline CDR1 and CDR2 sequences are GTSNPN and SVGIG (reference sequence). The CDR3 DNA reads as TGTGCCTGGAGTAAGGGACAGCCTCCCTACTCTGGAAACACCATATATTTT. It yields the protein CAWSKGQPPYSGNTIYF.